These T cell receptor beta chains were read from a single sample in a study of T cells in Graves' hyperthyroidism and ophthalmopathy. TCRdb ran MiXCR on the multiplex PCR reads and lists one entry per CDR3 protein. The table includes a few hundred thousand distinct CDR3 sequences, around 14% detected once. The sequenced sample consisted of blood. The receptors shown here come from a woman in her thirties with Graves' hyperthyroidism that later progressed to Graves' ophthalmopathy. The conserved cysteine and the conserved F or W are not part of the CDR3 here. The listing skips clone size in some rows; elsewhere it reads once, few, many or a size class.

v_call clone_size cdr3_aa
TRBV20-1 - SARNPSVGSYEQY
TRBV11-2 many ASSLGGGNNQPQH
TRBV28 few ASRRLQGLHEQY
TRBV6-1 many ASSDLAGSVEQF
TRBV20-1 many SARGNTEAF
TRBV28 many ASSGGGNIQY
TRBV19 - ASRLTGQSTGELF
TRBV24-1 few ATSDLGQGAGEQF
TRBV3-1 many ASSQEVSSATDTQY
TRBV9 many ASSPDSVYGQPQH
TRBV24-1 - ATSGGERRYGSTEAF